The T cell receptor (beta chain) described here comes from a study of blood T cells in healthy people across ages (dated by TCRdb to 2014 to 2015). Regarding the complete study: Template switching captured roughly one uniquely barcoded TCR beta cDNA molecule per two T cells in model experiments. Using deep sequencing normalized with unique cDNA molecular identifiers, the study measured how TCR beta repertoire diversity changes with age. The donors were split into four age groups: young (average around 16 years), middle-aged (about 40), aged (approximately 59) and long-lived (about 74). To avoid experimental bias, donors of different ages were distributed randomly across sequencing lanes. For two donors (one aged 18 to 30 and one aged 80 or older), the study analyzed two additional independent replicas of 1 million unique cDNA reads from the same blood draw. General findings and caveats noted by the study authors: Because donor CMV infection status was unknown, age-related changes in expanded clonotypes were potentially confounded. As age increased, observed TCR beta diversity per million T cells dropped in a roughly linear way, and a significant reduction was already evident by age roughly 40. The percentage of naive T cells measured by flow cytometry correlated strongly with observed TCR beta diversity. The long-lived group showed more naive CD4+ T cells, fewer expanded clones and increased TCR diversity than the aged group, suggesting age selection. Conclusive comparison of naive and antigen-experienced compartments was prevented by the profiling of bulk unsorted PBMCs. Estimates of total diversity based on one million sequenced T cells were regarded as lower bounds and as underestimates.

Donors were roughly 40 systemically healthy Caucasian individuals from Russia aged roughly 6 to 95 years. Each donor gave about 9.7 milliliters of peripheral blood, drawn into EDTA-treated Vacutainer tubes. Ficoll-Paque density-gradient centrifugation was used to isolate PBMCs, with at least 7 million per sample. Trizol reagent was used to extract total RNA from the PBMCs, yielding at least 6 micrograms per sample. For every donor, an aliquot of PBMCs went through flow cytometry to measure the percentages of naive CD45RAhigh/CD27high T cells. The library was produced with 5' RACE. Sequenced on an Illumina HiSeq 2500. A second PCR of about 6 to 12 cycles was run with a J-beta primer mix and a sample-barcoded 5' primer. A template-switch 5' adaptor carrying 12 random nucleotides introduced a unique molecular identifier onto each TCR beta cDNA molecule. Each sample yielded at least 3 million CDR3-containing paired-end reads. First-strand cDNA was synthesized from all RNA with the Mint cDNA synthesis kit, primed by a TRBC-specific oligonucleotide. All cDNA was treated with uracil-DNA glycosylase and then went through a first 18-cycle PCR with the universal primers M1SS and BC2_uni_R. The original pipeline was this. For normalization, 1 million high-quality reads, each with a distinct molecular identifier, were randomly selected from each sample. Reads sharing molecular identifiers were discarded rather than binned into consensus sequences. CDR3 identification, clonotype clustering and error correction used MiTCR with a Q25 quality threshold and the strictest error-elimination algorithm. A nonparametric unseen species model with Euler transformation was used to estimate a lower bound on total TCR beta diversity. TCRdb applied fastp at Q25 and MiXCR to the public reads, then kept only in-frame beta chains. Records with the same CDR3 protein are collapsed into one entry carrying the most frequent genes and DNA. V and J calls and clone size were set by TCRdb, not the authors. The sample records about a million distinct CDR3 sequences, about 51% of which are singletons. The ten biggest clones cover 20% to 25% of the sample.

This clonotype was observed once. It has no known antigen specificity. No much larger clone is present one base from it, and per-base qualities are unavailable. From the cysteine up to the phenylalanine, the CDR3 has a length of 12 residues. The kept DNA is CDR3 alone, 36 bases in frame from the first base. The germline V gene (reference sequence) specifies DFQATT as CDR1 and SNEGSKA as CDR2. V loses 6 bases of germline sequence and J loses 7 bases, and the interval between the two ends is 12 bases. The origin of this receptor is a woman aged 55-69 years in good health. In this chain, TRBV20-1 is recombined with TRBJ1-4; too little of a D gene remains to name it. Sequencing was done on a sample of blood. This receptor carries the CDR3 CSAFGVGEKLFF. The nucleotides read TGCAGTGCCTTTGGGGTTGGTGAAAAACTGTTTTTT.